This TCR beta chain was sequenced in a study of T-cell reconstitution after alpha-beta-depleted transplantation in children. For TCRbeta, the library was prepared with unique molecular identifiers. TCRdb analysed the PCR reads with MiXCR anew, one entry per CDR3 protein. Here the sample spans some 290,000 distinct CDR3 sequences, 9.9% being singletons. This CDR3 has 14 residues. Germline lookup yields CDR1 MGHDK and CDR2 SYGVNS. V shed 6 bases and J 8 bases; nucleotides not matched to a gene: 10. The sample holds a few counts of this clonotype. Sequencing was performed on PBMCs from the stem cell graft donor, taken from the stem cell graft. The origin of this receptor is a human donor who donated a stem cell graft to a child with SCID. The V call is TRBV25-1, the J call TRBJ1-2, with 9 bases identical to TRBD1. The CDR3 spells CASRRTGTGSGYTF. The CDR3, as DNA: TGTGCCAGCAGAAGAACCGGGACAGGGTCGGGCTACACCTTC.